The source of this TCR beta chain is a study of cytomegalovirus exposure and HLA in healthy donors. The overall study: Unique TCR beta sequences numbering approximately 100 million came from 150 million to 200 million T cells in an earlier analysis.

Germline values: CDR1 SGHTA, CDR2 FQGNSA. The CDR3 contains 12 residues. Between the trimmed V and J ends, which lost 5 bases and 8 bases, there was a span of 12 bases. Study conclusions and caveats: Approximately 160 TCR beta chains were listed as cytomegalovirus-associated. Generally TCR sequences proved uncommon, though certain public TCRs appeared in numerous donors.

A word on this clone: Antigen specificity is unknown.

PCR primers comprised 60 Vbeta and 13 Jbeta primers. TCRdb's table, derived via immunoSEQ multiplex PCR, lists solely in-frame clones and lacks some. The sample has over 150,000 clones; around nine tenths are singletons. The specimen sequenced was PBMCs. V is TRBV7-2 and J is TRBJ1-2; D is uncertain. The TCR originated in a woman aged 30 to 39 in good health and CMV-seronegative. In nucleotides, the CDR3 is TGTGCCAGCAGCCTCTCAACCGGGGGCTACACCTTC. It is translated as CASSLSTGGYTF.